The 26 T cell receptor beta chains in this list originate from one sample, sequenced in a study of post-analysis software for immune sequencing data. Prepared libraries of TCR beta cDNA carried unique molecular identifiers. MiXCR was run by TCRdb on the PCR reads, yielding one entry per CDR3 protein. The sample records around 400,000 distinct CDR3 sequences, around 37% being singletons. No antigen is known for these receptors. General study points: Comparison of patients with controls showed five TRBV segments more frequent in patients, TRBV5-6, TRBV5-1 and TRBV20-1 among them.

The sample was blood. The receptors derive from a girl between 10 and 17 years old with multiple sclerosis.

In this sample, this clonotype turned up a few times. V gene TRBV21-1 combines with J gene TRBJ1-4; the table's D call of TRBD1 was not tested on the DNA. TRBV21-1 is classified as a pseudogene. The CDR3 extends over 15 amino acids. The CDR3 region has the DNA TGTGCCAGCCCGGGACCTCCTGCAACTAATGAAAAACTGTTTTTT. Translated: CASPGPPATNEKLFF.

Note on this clonotype: At one end, the junction sequence differs from germline, possibly due to a read error. J is TRBJ2-1 and V is TRBV4-3; D is uncertain. Germline CDR1 and CDR2: LGHNA and YSLEER. CDR3 length: 13 amino acids. The CDR3 sequence: CAGSLGRKQVRFF. CDR3 in DNA: TGCGCCGGCAGCCTCGGGCGGAAGCAAGTTAGGTTCTTC.

This clonotype was seen only a few times. J is TRBJ2-6 and V is TRBV29-1; D gene ambiguous. Germline V gene sequence: CDR1 SQVTM, CDR2 ANQGSEA. Trimming removed 0 bases at V and 0 bases at J, with 3 bases between. CDR3 length equals 14 residues. The CDR3, as DNA: TGCAGCGTTGAAGAGCCCTCTGGGGCCAACGTCCTGACTTTC. Residues: CSVEEPSGANVLTF.

The chain employs TRBV12-3 or TRBV12-4 and TRBJ2-2; maybe TRBD1 (5 bases). V was cut by 3 bases and J by 1 base, with 9 bases left in between. This CDR3 contains 15 residues. CDR3 amino acids: CASSLTRENTGELFF. In DNA form, the CDR3 reads TGTGCCAGCAGTTTGACCAGGGAGAACACCGGGGAGCTGTTTTTT.

The rearrangement uses TRBV27 and TRBJ2-1, with a tentative D call TRBD2 (7 bases). From germline, CDR1 is MNHEY and CDR2 SMNVEV (reference sequence). CDR3 length equals 18 residues. Trimming took 1 base from V and 3 from J, leaving 19 bases between them. The CDR3 sequence is CASSLYGAGGRFYNEQFF. For the CDR3, the DNA is TGTGCCAGCAGTTTATATGGGGCCGGGGGGCGATTCTACAATGAGCAGTTCTTC.

This CDR3 is CASSEPYNRAKNIQYF. CDR3 DNA: TGTGCCAGCAGTGAGCCTTATAACCGAGCCAAAAACATTCAGTACTTC. V usage is TRBV6-4 and J usage is TRBJ2-4; the D is unclear. V lost 3 bases to trimming and J lost 0 bases, with 12 bases between them. The CDR3 runs 16 residues. Germline V gene sequence: CDR1 MRHNA, CDR2 SNTAGT.

This clonotype has more than one count but fewer than ten. V gene TRBV6-4 combines with J gene TRBJ1-5; D may be TRBD1 (6 bases). The CDR3 has 15 amino acids. The V gene's germline CDR1 is MRHNA and CDR2 SNTAGT. Trimming removed 7 bases from V and 0 bases from J, with 13 bases in between. The CDR3 reads CASKTGTYSNQPQHF. The CDR3 coding sequence is TGTGCCAGCAAGACCGGGACATATAGCAATCAGCCCCAGCATTTT.

Only a few counts were recorded for this clonotype. Sequence at one end of the junction differs from germline and may be a read error. The chain has TRBV7-9 and TRBJ2-1; TRBD2 matches at 10 bases. CDR3 length: 16 residues. Germline loops: CDR1 SEHNR, CDR2 FQNEAQ (reference sequence). CDR3 in amino acids: CSSSQRGLADYNEQFF. The DNA for the CDR3 is TGTTCCAGCAGCCAACGCGGACTAGCGGACTACAATGAGCAGTTCTTC. The full variable domain, its missing parts supplied by reference TRBV7-9 and TRBJ2-1, is DTGVSQNPRHKITKRGQNVTFRCDPISEHNRLYWYRQTLGQGPEFLTYFQNEAQLEKSRLLSDRFSAERPKGSFSTLEIQRTEQGDSAMYLCSSSQRGLADYNEQFFGPGTRLTVL.

This clonotype was seen more than once but under ten times. The chain combines TRBV9 with TRBJ2-5, with D possibly being TRBD2 (5 bases). The germline V gene has CDR1 SGDLS and CDR2 YYNGEE. The CDR3 has 14 residues. With 7 bases removed from V and 1 base from J, the gap between germline ends came to 14 bases. The CDR3 nucleotides are TGTGCCAGCGGGGTTGGCGGGCTCCAAGAGACCCAGTACTTC. Its translation: CASGVGGLQETQYF.

The chain uses TRBV24-1 and TRBJ2-1, with a possible D match to TRBD2 (6 bases). V was trimmed by 2 bases and J by 4 bases, leaving 11 bases between them. The germline CDR1 and CDR2 sequences are KGHDR and SFDVKD. The CDR3 runs to 15 residues. The CDR3 here is CATSDWNSGYNEQFF. CDR3 DNA sequence: TGTGCCACCAGTGATTGGAATAGCGGATACAATGAGCAGTTCTTC.

The rearrangement links TRBV18 to TRBJ2-7; D unresolved. The length of the CDR3 is 15 residues. V was clipped by 0 bases and J by 7 bases, with 16 bases between them. Germline loops: CDR1 KGHSH, CDR2 LQKENI. CDR3 in amino acids: CASSPPTANVWEQYF. The CDR3 bases are TGTGCCAGCTCACCACCTACGGCGAATGTCTGGGAGCAGTACTTC.

This clonotype was detected only a few times. The V call is TRBV5-1, the J call TRBJ2-7, with 9 bases matching TRBD2. Germline CDR1 and CDR2: SGHRS and YFSETQ. The V gene end was trimmed by 1 base and the J gene end by 3 bases; junction bases not matched to a gene: 5. This CDR3 has 15 residues. In DNA, the CDR3 is TGCGCCAGCAGCTTGTTGGGGACTAGCATCTACGAGCAGTACTTC. This encodes CASSLLGTSIYEQYF.

CDR3 in amino acids: CASSTLSYEQYF. The DNA for the CDR3 is TGTGCCAGCAGCACGCTGAGCTACGAGCAGTACTTC. This sequence joins TRBV5-6 and TRBJ2-5, with D unresolved. The J call may be incorrect, as the DNA end agrees better with TRBJ2-7. Per the germline V gene, CDR1 is SGHDT and CDR2 is YYEEEE. The CDR3 sequence is 12 residues long.

The V and J genes are TRBV20-1 and TRBJ1-2, with D uncertain. There are 11 residues in the CDR3. CDR1 DFQATT and CDR2 SNEGSKA come from the germline V gene (reference sequence). In DNA form, the CDR3 reads TGCAGCGCCCCTAACCCGGGGGGCTACACCTTC. Protein: CSAPNPGGYTF.

The V call is TRBV11-2, the J call TRBJ2-7; 10 bases are a match to TRBD1. CDR1 and CDR2 (germline): SGHAT, FQNNGV. The V segment lost 4 bases and the J segment 1 base; nucleotides outside the gene matches: 7. The CDR3 spans 16 residues. CDR3 protein: CASSSGQGEWSYEQYF. CDR3 nucleotides: TGTGCCAGCAGCTCCGGACAGGGGGAATGGTCCTACGAGCAGTACTTC.

V is TRBV5-1 and J is TRBJ1-1, with 10 bases matching TRBD1. Germline assignment: CDR1 SGHRS and CDR2 YFSETQ. The CDR3 length is 14 residues. Germline trimming cut 3 bases from V and 4 bases from J; bases unmatched to any gene: 3. The CDR3: CASSWDRGFTEAFF. The CDR3 coding sequence is TGCGCCAGCAGCTGGGACAGGGGATTCACTGAAGCTTTCTTT.

This clonotype was recorded a few times. V and J are TRBV20-1 and TRBJ2-3; 9 bases map to TRBD2. The germline gives CDR1 DFQATT, CDR2 SNEGSKA (reference sequence). V lost 3 bases to trimming and J lost 2 bases; unmatched junction nucleotides: 9. CDR3 length equals 16 residues. The CDR3 reads CSASPGTSRSTDTQYF. The CDR3 nucleotides read TGCAGTGCTAGTCCCGGGACTAGCAGATCCACAGATACGCAGTATTTT.

This clonotype was found a few times. The V and J genes are TRBV7-2 and TRBJ2-6, with 7 bases identical to TRBD1. From germline, CDR1 is SGHTA and CDR2 FQGNSA. The CDR3 is 16 residues long. Trimming removed 2 bases from V and 4 bases from J; junction bases left unmatched: 5. The CDR3 DNA is TGTGCCAGCAGCTTAAACAGGGGTGCAGGGGCCAACGTCCTGACTTTC. This sequence encodes CASSLNRGAGANVLTF.

The rearrangement links TRBV9 to TRBJ1-2; 8 nucleotides match TRBD1. The CDR3 has 15 amino acids. Germline V lookup: CDR1 SGDLS, CDR2 YYNGEE. Trimming cost V 0 bases and J 4 bases; bases outside gene matches: 5. The CDR3 reads CASSVDFTGGYGYTF. In nucleotides, the CDR3 is TGTGCCAGCAGCGTAGACTTTACAGGGGGCTATGGCTACACCTTC.

The chain employs TRBV7-3 and TRBJ2-5; 12 nucleotides line up with TRBD1. TRBJ2-7 matches the DNA end more closely, so the J call is doubtful. The CDR3 is 16 amino acids. Germline V gene data show CDR1 as SGHTA and CDR2 as FQGTGA. The CDR3 DNA follows: TGTGCCAGCAGCCTCGGGACAGGGGGCAACGAAGACGAGCAGTACTTC. Amino acid sequence: CASSLGTGGNEDEQYF.

This chain joins TRBV6-5 and TRBJ1-2; possibly TRBD1 for D (5 bases). V dropped 9 bases and J dropped 0 bases, with 14 bases sitting between them. This CDR3 comprises 14 residues. Germline V gives CDR1 MNHEY, CDR2 SVGAGI. DNA for the CDR3: TGTGCCAGTCGTGGGGCCCAGCCTAACTATGGCTACACCTTC. Encoded protein: CASRGAQPNYGYTF.

The V gene is TRBV5-5, the J gene TRBJ1-1, with a weak D call TRBD1 (5 bases). V was shortened by 4 bases and J by 1 base, with 8 bases between the two germline ends. Germline CDR1 reads SGHKS; CDR2 reads YYEKEE (reference sequence). This CDR3 is built from 13 residues. CDR3: CASSTQANTEAFF. DNA for the CDR3: TGTGCCAGCAGCACACAGGCGAACACTGAAGCTTTCTTT. Full variable domain (outside the CDR3, taken from reference TRBV5-5 and TRBJ1-1): DAGVTQSPTHLIKTRGQQVTLRCSPISGHKSVSWYQQVLGQGPQFIFQYYEKEERGRGNFPDRFSARQFPNYSSELNVNALLLGDSALYLCASSTQANTEAFFGQGTRLTVV.

The chain uses TRBV7-2 and TRBJ2-2; unclear D gene. The germline V and J ends were trimmed by 4 bases and 0 bases, with 6 bases remaining between them. The CDR3 spans 14 residues. Germline V CDR1 and CDR2: SGHTA, FQGNSA. The CDR3 region has the DNA TGTGCCAGCAGCTACATTTCGAACACCGGGGAGCTGTTTTTT. This translates into CASSYISNTGELFF.

The gene calls are TRBV20-1 and TRBJ2-7; no definite D call. The CDR3 consists of 11 residues. Trimming left V 4 bases short and J 3 bases short, with 7 bases between. The V gene's germline CDR1 is DFQATT and CDR2 SNEGSKA (reference sequence). CDR3 nucleotide sequence: TGCAGTGCTATAAGGGACTACGAGCAGTACTTC. This translates into CSAIRDYEQYF.

The chain combines TRBV4-1 with TRBJ1-2; TRBD1 matches 7 bases. Germline CDR1 MGHRA, CDR2 YSYEKL. V dropped 0 bases and J dropped 3; count of bases not matched to a gene: 4. The CDR3 has 15 amino acids. The CDR3, as DNA: TGCGCCAGCAGCCAAGAGACAGGGATCGACTATGGCTACACCTTC. Translation gives CASSQETGIDYGYTF.

The chain combines TRBV6-2 or TRBV6-3 with TRBJ2-5; 7 bases are a match to TRBD1. The CDR3 has 13 residues. V was clipped by 6 bases and J by 11 bases; unmatched bases: 12. Looked up from germline, CDR1 is MNHEY and CDR2 is SVGEGT. The CDR3 protein is CASSQKQGPQQYF. The CDR3 DNA sequence: TGTGCCAGCAGCCAAAAACAGGGGCCGCAGCAGTACTTC.